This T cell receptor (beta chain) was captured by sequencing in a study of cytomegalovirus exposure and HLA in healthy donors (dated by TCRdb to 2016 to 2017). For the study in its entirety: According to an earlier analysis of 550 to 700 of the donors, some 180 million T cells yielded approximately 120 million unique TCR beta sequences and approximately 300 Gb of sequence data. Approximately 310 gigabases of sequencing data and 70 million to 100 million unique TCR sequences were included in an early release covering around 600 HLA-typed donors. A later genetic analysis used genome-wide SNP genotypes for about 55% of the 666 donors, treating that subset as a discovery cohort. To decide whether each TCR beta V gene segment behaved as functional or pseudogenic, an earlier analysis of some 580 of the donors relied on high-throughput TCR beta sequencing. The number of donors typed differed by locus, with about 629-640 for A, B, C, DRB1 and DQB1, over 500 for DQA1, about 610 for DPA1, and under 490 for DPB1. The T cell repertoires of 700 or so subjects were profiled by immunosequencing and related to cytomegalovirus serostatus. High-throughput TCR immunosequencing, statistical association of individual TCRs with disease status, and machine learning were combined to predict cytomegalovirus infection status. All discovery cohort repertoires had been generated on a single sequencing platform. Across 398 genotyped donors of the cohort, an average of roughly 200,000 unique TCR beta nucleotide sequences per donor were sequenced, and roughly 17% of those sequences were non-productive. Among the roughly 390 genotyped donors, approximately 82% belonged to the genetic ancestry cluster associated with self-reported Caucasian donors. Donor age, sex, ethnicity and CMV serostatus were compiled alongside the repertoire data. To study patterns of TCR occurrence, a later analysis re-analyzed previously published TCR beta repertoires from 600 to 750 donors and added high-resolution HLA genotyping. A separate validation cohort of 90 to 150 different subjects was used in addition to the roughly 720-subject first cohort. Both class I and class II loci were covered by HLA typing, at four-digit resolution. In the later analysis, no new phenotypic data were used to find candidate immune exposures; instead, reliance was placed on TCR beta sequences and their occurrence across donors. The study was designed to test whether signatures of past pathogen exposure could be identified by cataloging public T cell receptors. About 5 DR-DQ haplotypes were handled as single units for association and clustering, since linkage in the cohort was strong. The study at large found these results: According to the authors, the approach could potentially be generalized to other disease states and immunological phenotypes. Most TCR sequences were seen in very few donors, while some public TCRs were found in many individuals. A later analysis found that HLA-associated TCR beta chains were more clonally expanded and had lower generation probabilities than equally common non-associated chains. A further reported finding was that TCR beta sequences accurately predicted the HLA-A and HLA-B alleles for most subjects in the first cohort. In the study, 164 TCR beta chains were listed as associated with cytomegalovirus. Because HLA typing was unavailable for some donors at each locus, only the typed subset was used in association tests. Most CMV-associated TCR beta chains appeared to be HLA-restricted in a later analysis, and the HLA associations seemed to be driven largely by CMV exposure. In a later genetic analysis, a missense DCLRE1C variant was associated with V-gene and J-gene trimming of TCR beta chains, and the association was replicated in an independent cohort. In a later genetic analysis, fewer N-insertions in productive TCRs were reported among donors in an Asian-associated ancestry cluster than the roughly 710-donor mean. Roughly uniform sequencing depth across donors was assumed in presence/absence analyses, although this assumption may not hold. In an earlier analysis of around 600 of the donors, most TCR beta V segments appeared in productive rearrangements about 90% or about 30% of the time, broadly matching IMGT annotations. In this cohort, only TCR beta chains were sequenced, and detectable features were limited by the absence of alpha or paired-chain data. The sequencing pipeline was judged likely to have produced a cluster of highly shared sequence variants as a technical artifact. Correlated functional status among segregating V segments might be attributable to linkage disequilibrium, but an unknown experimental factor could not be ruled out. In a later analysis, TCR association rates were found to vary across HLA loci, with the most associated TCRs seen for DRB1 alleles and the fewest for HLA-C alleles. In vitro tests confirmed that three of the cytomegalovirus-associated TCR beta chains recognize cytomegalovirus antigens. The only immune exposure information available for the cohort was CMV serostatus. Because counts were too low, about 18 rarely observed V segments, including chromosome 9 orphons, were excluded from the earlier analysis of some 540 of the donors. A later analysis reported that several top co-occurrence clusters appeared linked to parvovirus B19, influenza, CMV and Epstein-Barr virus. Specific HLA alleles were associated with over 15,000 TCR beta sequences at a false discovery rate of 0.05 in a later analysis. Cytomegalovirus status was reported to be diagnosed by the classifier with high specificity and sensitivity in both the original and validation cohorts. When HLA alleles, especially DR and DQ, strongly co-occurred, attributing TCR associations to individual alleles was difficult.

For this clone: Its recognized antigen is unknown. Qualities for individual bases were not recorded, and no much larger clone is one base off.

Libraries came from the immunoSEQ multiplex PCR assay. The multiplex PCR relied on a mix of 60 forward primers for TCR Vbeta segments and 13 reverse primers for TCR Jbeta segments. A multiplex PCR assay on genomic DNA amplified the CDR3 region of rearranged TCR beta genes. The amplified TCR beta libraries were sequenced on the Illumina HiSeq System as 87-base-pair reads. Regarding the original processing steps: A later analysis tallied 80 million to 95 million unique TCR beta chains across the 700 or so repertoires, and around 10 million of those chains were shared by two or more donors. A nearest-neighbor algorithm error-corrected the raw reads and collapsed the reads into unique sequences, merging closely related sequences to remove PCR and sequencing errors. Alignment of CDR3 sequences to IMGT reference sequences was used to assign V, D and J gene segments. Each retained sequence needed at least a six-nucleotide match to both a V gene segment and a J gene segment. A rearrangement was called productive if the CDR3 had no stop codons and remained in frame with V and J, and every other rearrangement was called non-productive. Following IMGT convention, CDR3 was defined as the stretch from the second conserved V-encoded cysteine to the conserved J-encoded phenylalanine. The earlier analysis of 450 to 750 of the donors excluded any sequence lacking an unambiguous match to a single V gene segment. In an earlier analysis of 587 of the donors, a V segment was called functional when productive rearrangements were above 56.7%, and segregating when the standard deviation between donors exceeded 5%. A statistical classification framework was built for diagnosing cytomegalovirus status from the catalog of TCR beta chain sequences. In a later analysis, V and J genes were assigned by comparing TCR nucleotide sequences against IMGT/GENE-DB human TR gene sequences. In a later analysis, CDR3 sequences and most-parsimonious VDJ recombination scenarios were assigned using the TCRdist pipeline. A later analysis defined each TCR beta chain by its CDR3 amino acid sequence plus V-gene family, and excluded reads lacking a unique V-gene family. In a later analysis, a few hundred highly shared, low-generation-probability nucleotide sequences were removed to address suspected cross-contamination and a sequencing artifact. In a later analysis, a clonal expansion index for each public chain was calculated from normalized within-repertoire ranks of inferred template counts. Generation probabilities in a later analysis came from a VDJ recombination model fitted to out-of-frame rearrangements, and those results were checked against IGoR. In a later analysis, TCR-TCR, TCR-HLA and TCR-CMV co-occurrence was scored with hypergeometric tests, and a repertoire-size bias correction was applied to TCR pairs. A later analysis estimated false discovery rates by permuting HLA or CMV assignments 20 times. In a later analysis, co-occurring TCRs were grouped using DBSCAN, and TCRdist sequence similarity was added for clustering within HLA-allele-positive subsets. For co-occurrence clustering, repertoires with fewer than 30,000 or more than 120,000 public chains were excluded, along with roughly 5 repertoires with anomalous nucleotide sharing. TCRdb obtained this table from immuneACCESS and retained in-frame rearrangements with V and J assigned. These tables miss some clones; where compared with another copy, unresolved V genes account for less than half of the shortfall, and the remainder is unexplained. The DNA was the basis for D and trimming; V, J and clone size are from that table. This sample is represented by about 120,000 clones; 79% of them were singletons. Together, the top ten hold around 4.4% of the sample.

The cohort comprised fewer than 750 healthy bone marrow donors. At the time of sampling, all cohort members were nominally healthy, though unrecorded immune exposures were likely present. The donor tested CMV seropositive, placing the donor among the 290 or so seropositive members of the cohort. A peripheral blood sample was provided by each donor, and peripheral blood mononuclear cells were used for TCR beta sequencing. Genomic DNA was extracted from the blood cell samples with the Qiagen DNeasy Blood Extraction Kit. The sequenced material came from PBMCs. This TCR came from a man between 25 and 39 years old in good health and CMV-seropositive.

The DNA is TGCGCCAGCAGGTGGGCCATGAACACTGAAGCTTTCTTT. This codes for CASRWAMNTEAFF. In this chain, TRBV5-1 is recombined with TRBJ1-1, with no confidently assigned D gene. The CDR3 covers 13 residues, taking in both the cysteine and the phenylalanine. CDR3 DNA only is kept here, 39 bases in frame from base 1. Between the V and J ends, shortened by 5 bases and 0 bases respectively, the junction contains 8 bases. As encoded in the germline V gene, CDR1 is SGHRS while CDR2 is YFSETQ.